These 17 T cell receptor beta chains were all obtained from the same sample, sequenced in a study of ipilimumab plus nivolumab after autologous stem cell transplantation. Profiled with immunoSEQ multiplex PCR; TCRdb holds only in-frame clones, not every one. The sample has thousands of clones; 76% are singletons. Here the sequenced sample was PBMCs, taken in a trial of ipilimumab plus nivolumab as post-transplant consolidation. These TCRs come from a male donor with multiple myeloma.

This chain uses TRBV6-6 with TRBJ1-3; D not resolved. Trimming stripped 0 bases from V and 0 bases from J, with 6 bases between. This CDR3 is 15 amino acids long. CDR1 and CDR2 (germline): MNHNY, SVGAGI (reference sequence). This CDR3 is CASSYSTDSGNTIYF. In DNA form, the CDR3 reads TGTGCCAGCAGTTACTCGACTGACTCTGGAAACACCATATATTTT.

V and J are TRBV5-1 and TRBJ1-1; no clear D gene. This CDR3 has 14 residues. Germline V gene sequence: CDR1 SGHRS, CDR2 YFSETQ. Trimming took off 2 bases at V and 1 base at J, with 9 bases between the two ends. The CDR3 DNA reads as TGCGCCAGCAGCTTTGGAGGGCCGAACACTGAAGCTTTCTTT. Residues: CASSFGGPNTEAFF. The entire variable domain, with the rest obtained from reference TRBV5-1 and TRBJ1-1, is as follows: KAGVTQTPRYLIKTRGQQVTLSCSPISGHRSVSWYQQTPGQGLQFLFEYFSETQRNKGNFPGRFSGRQFSNSRSEMNVSTLELGDSALYLCASSFGGPNTEAFFGQGTRLTVV.

The chain uses TRBV30 and TRBJ1-5; D gene uncertain. The CDR3 has 15 amino acids. Germline V gene data show CDR1 as GTSNPN and CDR2 as SVGIG (reference sequence). V was clipped by 3 bases and J by 0 bases, with 12 bases between them. The CDR3 loop is CAWSLSKASNQPQHF. The CDR3 DNA is TGTGCCTGGAGCCTTTCAAAGGCTAGCAATCAGCCCCAGCATTTT.

In its sample, this clone was seen a few times. V usage is TRBV6-5 and J usage is TRBJ1-1; D gene unclear. The CDR3 is made up of 13 amino acids. Trimming took 2 bases from V and 4 from J, leaving 8 bases between them. Germline CDR1 and CDR2: MNHEY and SVGAGI. CDR3 nucleotide sequence: TGTGCCAGCAGTTACGGGGAGGGCACTGAAGCTTTCTTT. This translates into CASSYGEGTEAFF.

The CDR3 spells CASSVSSGSNTEAFF. The CDR3 nucleotides are TGTGCCAGCAGCGTATCTTCCGGGAGCAACACTGAAGCTTTCTTT. The chain employs TRBV9 and TRBJ1-1; no firm D call. Germline CDR1 reads SGDLS; CDR2 reads YYNGEE. The CDR3 loop spans 15 amino acids. Trimming took 1 base from V and 2 from J, leaving 12 bases between them. The whole variable domain, filled in from reference TRBV9 and TRBJ1-1, reads DSGVTQTPKHLITATGQRVTLRCSPRSGDLSVYWYQQSLDQGLQFLIQYYNGEERAKGNILERFSAQQFPDLHSELNLSSLELGDSALYFCASSVSSGSNTEAFFGQGTRLTVV.

The chain combines TRBV10-2 with TRBJ2-3, with 8 bases fitting TRBD2. Trimming cost V 7 bases and J 3 bases; bases outside gene matches: 6. Germline loops: CDR1 WSHSY, CDR2 SAAADI. The CDR3 loop spans 14 amino acids. The DNA for the CDR3 is TGCGCCAGCAAGGAGCGGGGGAAAACAGATACGCAGTATTTT. Its translation is CASKERGKTDTQYF.

Written as DNA, the CDR3 is TGTGCCAGCAGCTTCCCCCCGCCAGGCATTTATGGCTACACCTTC. This sequence encodes CASSFPPPGIYGYTF. The chain links TRBV7-3 to TRBJ1-2; D uncertain. Germline CDR1 reads SGHTA; CDR2 reads FQGTGA. The CDR3 contains 15 residues. Trimming left V 3 bases short and J 5 bases short, with 16 bases between.

This chain joins TRBV11-2 and TRBJ2-3; 9 nucleotides align to TRBD1. The CDR3 covers 16 residues. Germline CDR1 and CDR2: SGHAT and FQNNGV. V shed 4 bases and J 1 base; nucleotides not matched to a gene: 6. The CDR3 region is CASSSPRDRGTDTQYF. The CDR3 DNA reads TGTGCCAGCAGCTCCCCCCGGGACAGGGGCACAGATACGCAGTATTTT.

V gene TRBV25-1 combines with J gene TRBJ2-4; 8 positions agree with TRBD1. The CDR3 has 17 residues. Germline values: CDR1 MGHDK, CDR2 SYGVNS. V shed 6 bases and J 0 bases; nucleotides not matched to a gene: 10. The CDR3 sequence: CASSHAGTGSAKNIQYF. CDR3 nucleotides: TGTGCCAGCAGCCACGCCGGGACAGGTTCAGCCAAAAACATTCAGTACTTC.

The rearrangement links TRBV7-9 to TRBJ1-1, with D maybe TRBD1 (5 bases). The CDR3 totals 14 residues. V lost 5 bases to trimming and J lost 4 bases, with 14 bases between them. Germline V gene lookup returns CDR1 SEHNR and CDR2 FQNEAQ (reference sequence). The CDR3 coding sequence is TGTGCCAGCAGCCACTCACTGGGGGGCACTGAAGCTTTCTTT. Its translation is CASSHSLGGTEAFF.

The chain combines TRBV2 with TRBJ2-5, with D tentatively TRBD2 (6 bases). Germline lookup yields CDR1 SNHLY and CDR2 FYNNEI. The CDR3 is 14 residues long. The ends were cut back, 7 bases at V and 2 bases at J, with 14 bases in the middle. The CDR3 spells CASIDGGWQETQYF. The CDR3 DNA sequence: TGTGCCAGCATCGACGGGGGTTGGCAAGAGACCCAGTACTTC.

This clone appeared once. This sequence joins TRBV2 and TRBJ2-3; D is uncertain. The CDR3 totals 12 residues. Per the germline V gene, CDR1 is SNHLY and CDR2 is FYNNEI. Trimming stripped 2 bases from V and 4 bases from J, with 4 bases between. This chain's CDR3 is CASSEIPDTQYF. The CDR3, as DNA: TGTGCCAGCAGTGAAATACCAGATACGCAGTATTTT.

The chain recombines TRBV10-3 with TRBJ2-7, with D possibly being TRBD1 (5 bases). This CDR3 region has 16 residues. Germline V lookup: CDR1 ENHRY, CDR2 SYGVKD. V was cut by 3 bases and J by 5 bases, with 20 bases left in between. The CDR3 bases are TGTGCCATCAGTGATCTCGGGCACGCTGAAGGGGACGAGCAGTACTTC. Protein sequence: CAISDLGHAEGDEQYF.

This clone was counted only a few times. This rearrangement joins TRBV7-2 to TRBJ2-5; D uncertain. The CDR3 covers 14 residues. V shed 5 bases and J shed 5 bases, with 15 bases lying between them. Germline assignment: CDR1 SGHTA and CDR2 FQGNSA. Here the CDR3 DNA reads TGTGCCAGCAGCCCAACGCCGGGTAGGGAGACCCAGTACTTC. Translated: CASSPTPGRETQYF. The full variable domain, in which reference TRBV7-2 and TRBJ2-5 provide the parts outside the CDR3, is GAGVSQSPSNKVTEKGKDVELRCDPISGHTALYWYRQSLGQGLEFLIYFQGNSAPDKSGLPSDRFSAERTGGSVSTLTIQRTQQEDSAVYLCASSPTPGRETQYFGPGTRLLVL.

The V gene is TRBV2, the J gene TRBJ2-3, with TRBD1 matching 7 bases. This CDR3 spans 13 amino acids. Germline V lookup: CDR1 SNHLY, CDR2 FYNNEI. Trimming at V came to 6 bases and at J to 8 bases, leaving 8 bases not matched to a gene. DNA of the CDR3: TGTGCCAGCAGAGTAGGACAGGCGGGTACGCAGTATTTT. Translated, it gives CASRVGQAGTQYF.

The rearrangement links TRBV4-2 to TRBJ2-1; tentative D call: TRBD2 (6 bases). This CDR3 is built from 14 residues. Germline V gene data show CDR1 as LGHNA and CDR2 as YNFKEQ. The V end was cut by 11 bases, the J end by 3 bases, with 17 bases between. The DNA for the CDR3 is TGTGCCCGTCCCTCGCGGGGTGGCTACAATGAGCAGTTCTTC. Protein product: CARPSRGGYNEQFF.

The chain uses TRBV6-5 and TRBJ1-2, with 7 bases lining up with TRBD1. This CDR3 has 13 residues. Losses at the gene ends were 5 bases for V and 4 bases for J; bases not matched to a gene: 4. CDR1 is MNHEY and CDR2 is SVGAGI in the germline V gene. CDR3 protein: CASSQTGSYGYTF. CDR3 bases: TGTGCCAGCAGTCAGACAGGGTCCTATGGCTACACCTTC.